A selection of T cell receptor beta chains follows, all from one sample in a study of T cells after yellow fever vaccination. MiXCR was run by TCRdb on the 5' RACE reads, yielding one entry per CDR3 protein. The table lists a few hundred thousand distinct CDR3 sequences, approximately 4% of them singletons, with 20% to 25% in the top ten. Sequenced here: PBMCs, sampled 5 days after the yellow fever booster vaccination. The origin of the receptors is a man aged 18 to 35 who received the YFV17D yellow fever vaccine. CDR3s include the opening cysteine and the closing phenylalanine or tryptophan. The D gene is left open where the match is weak. Clone size, where shown, is once, few, many, or a class for clones that have expanded.

V	J	D	size	CDR3	DNA
TRBV6-6	TRBJ1-2	-	few	CVTSGEGYGYTF	TGTGTCACATCGGGGGAGGGCTATGGCTACACCTTC
TRBV18	TRBJ1-2	TRBD1	many	CASSPTGGENYGYTF	TGTGCCAGCTCACCGACAGGGGGCGAAAACTATGGCTACACCTTC
TRBV2	TRBJ1-5	-	-	CASSEKRGAQAIQPQHF	TGTGCCAGCAGTGAAAAGCGGGGGGCGCAGGCGATTCAGCCCCAGCATTTT
TRBV11-3	TRBJ2-1	-	-	CASSLDSGGSYNEQFF	TGTGCCAGCAGCTTAGATAGTGGGGGATCCTACAATGAGCAGTTCTTC
TRBV5-5	TRBJ1-6	TRBD1	-	CASSKGQALFNPLHF	TGTGCCAGCAGTAAAGGACAGGCCCTTTTTAATCCCCTCCACTTT
TRBV20-1	TRBJ1-6	-	-	CSAPGGGRSYNSPLHF	TGCAGTGCTCCAGGTGGAGGTCGCTCCTATAATTCACCCCTCCACTTT
TRBV5-4	TRBJ1-2	TRBD1	many	CASSLLTGQGIGGYTF	TGTGCCAGCAGCCTACTGACAGGGCAGGGTATCGGCGGCTACACCTTC
TRBV5-1	TRBJ2-3	TRBD2	many	CASSLEPAGGTDTQYF	TGCGCCAGCAGCTTGGAACCCGCGGGGGGCACAGATACGCAGTATTTT
TRBV6-6	TRBJ2-6	-	-	CASSYKRAGANVLTF	TGTGCCAGCAGTTACAAGAGGGCTGGGGCCAACGTCCTGACTTTC
TRBV4-3	TRBJ2-2	-	-	CASSQRMQYTGELFF	TGCGCCAGCAGCCAAAGGATGCAGTACACCGGGGAGCTGTTTTTT
TRBV10-3	TRBJ1-5	-	few	CAISDPRRDQPQHF	TGTGCCATCAGTGATCCTCGGAGGGATCAGCCCCAGCATTTT
TRBV18	TRBJ1-4	-	many	CASSPFTEKLFF	TGTGCCAGCTCACCCTTTACGGAAAAACTGTTTTTT
TRBV7-2	TRBJ2-5	-	few	CASSPTTLETQYF	TGTGCCAGCAGCCCTACAACCTTGGAGACCCAGTACTTC
TRBV27	TRBJ2-1	TRBD2	many	CASSSSGSVFNEQFF	TGTGCCAGCAGTTCGAGCGGGAGTGTGTTCAATGAGCAGTTCTTC
TRBV29-1	TRBJ1-1	-	few	CSVVAGRANTEAFF	TGCAGCGTTGTCGCAGGGCGGGCGAACACTGAAGCTTTCTTT
TRBV4-1	TRBJ2-7	-	many	CASSQDFNSYEQYF	TGCGCCAGCAGCCAAGACTTCAACTCCTACGAGCAGTACTTC
TRBV15	TRBJ1-1	-	many	CATQATGNTEAFF	TGTGCCACCCAAGCCACAGGGAACACTGAAGCTTTCTTT
TRBV5-1	TRBJ2-2	-	few	CASSAQGPITGELFF	TGCGCCAGCAGCGCCCAGGGGCCGATTACCGGGGAGCTGTTTTTT
TRBV4-2	TRBJ2-5	-	-	CASSQVGKEETQYF	TGTGCCAGCAGCCAAGTAGGGAAGGAGGAGACCCAGTACTTC
TRBV6-5	TRBJ2-1	-	many	CASSYWGEIYNEQFF	TGTGCCAGCAGTTACTGGGGGGAAATATACAATGAGCAGTTCTTC
TRBV27	TRBJ1-6	-	many	CASTRGQGNSPLHF	TGTGCCAGCACTCGAGGGCAGGGGAATTCACCCCTCCACTTT